The 29 T cell receptor beta chains below come from one sample, sequenced in a study of shared clonotypes between healthy human individuals. Produced via immunoSEQ multiplex PCR; TCRdb's table is partial and in-frame only. The table lists about 490,000 clones, 70% to 85% of them singletons. Sequencing was done on a sample of PBMCs. These receptors originate from a woman in her forties in good health. Some clones in this sample may be carry-over from other donors' samples.

The gene calls are TRBV18 and TRBJ2-7; TRBD2 aligns across 7 bases. Germline CDR1 is KGHSH and CDR2 is LQKENI. The V and J ends lost 1 base and 2 bases, in that order; junction bases with no gene match: 8. CDR3 length: 16 residues. CDR3: CASSPLGTKQTYEQYF. DNA of the CDR3: TGTGCCAGCTCACCACTTGGGACTAAACAAACCTACGAGCAGTACTTC.

In regard to this clone: Other DNA variants within this sample encode the same CDR3. The V call is TRBV5-1, the J call TRBJ2-7, with D perhaps matching TRBD1 (5 bases). This CDR3 region has 13 residues. V lost 2 bases and J lost 1, with 7 bases in between. Germline CDR1 reads SGHRS; CDR2 reads YFSETQ. CDR3 in amino acids: CASSFSGSYEQYF. The CDR3, as DNA: TGCGCCAGCAGCTTTTCAGGGTCCTACGAGCAGTACTTC.

As regards this clone: This specimen includes other DNA sequences encoding the same CDR3. The CDR3, as DNA: TGTGCCAGCAGCGTCGGGGGAGCTAATGAAAAACTGTTTTTT. It codes for CASSVGGANEKLFF. The chain uses TRBV9 and TRBJ1-4; TRBD1 might be the D (5 bases). CDR1 and CDR2 from the germline V gene are SGDLS and YYNGEE. Trimming shortened V by 2 bases and J by 3 bases, and 8 bases separated the two germline ends. CDR3 length equals 14 residues.

The V gene is TRBV27, the J gene TRBJ2-7, with TRBD1 as a possible D gene (5 bases). Deletions cut 0 bases from V and 0 bases from J, with 15 bases between. Germline-derived CDR1 and CDR2 are MNHEY and SMNVEV (reference sequence). This CDR3 region has 17 residues. The CDR3 is CASSLSSGQGYSYEQYF. In nucleotides, the CDR3 is TGTGCCAGCAGTTTATCGTCGGGCCAGGGATACTCCTACGAGCAGTACTTC.

The V call is TRBV23-1, the J call TRBJ1-2; D not resolved. TRBV23-1 is identified as an open reading frame with a role that is uncertain. The CDR3 is 15 amino acids. With 3 bases removed from V and 7 bases from J, the gap between germline ends came to 18 bases. CDR3 protein: CASSHKPPGSCGYTF. The CDR3 nucleotides read TGCGCCAGCAGTCACAAACCCCCAGGCTCTTGTGGCTACACCTTC.

V and J are TRBV21-1 and TRBJ2-3; TRBD2 is taken as the D call from the table, unchecked against the DNA. TRBV21-1 is recorded as a pseudogene. The CDR3 runs 14 residues. The CDR3 spells CASSNPERTDTQYF. CDR3 sequence (DNA): TGTGCCAGCAGCAACCCGGAGAGGACAGATACGCAGTATTTT.

This sequence joins TRBV5-1 and TRBJ2-5, with a possible D match to TRBD2 (6 bases). In germline, CDR1 is SGHRS, CDR2 YFSETQ. This CDR3 has 15 amino acids. The V end lost 0 bases, the J end lost 4 bases, and 13 bases lay between the germline ends. This CDR3 is CASSLGNGRAETQYF. The CDR3 DNA is TGCGCCAGCAGCTTGGGAAACGGGAGAGCAGAGACCCAGTACTTC.

The chain joins TRBV9 to TRBJ1-5, with D possibly being TRBD1 (6 bases). Germline lookup yields CDR1 SGDLS and CDR2 YYNGEE. The V end lost 4 bases, the J end lost 2 bases, and 13 bases lay between the germline ends. This CDR3 region has 15 residues. This CDR3 is CASSQHREGNQPQHF. As DNA, the CDR3 is TGTGCCAGCAGCCAGCACAGGGAGGGCAATCAGCCCCAGCATTTT.

The chain uses TRBV29-1 and TRBJ2-7; D is tentatively TRBD1 or TRBD2 (5 bases each). The length of the CDR3 is 13 residues. Trimming shortened V by 4 bases and J by 6 bases, and 16 bases separated the two germline ends. Per germline, CDR1 SQVTM and CDR2 ANQGSEA. The CDR3 DNA reads TGCAGCGTTGTCGTTTCCGGGACCTCCGAGCAGTACTTC. Its protein product is CSVVVSGTSEQYF.

V gene TRBV13 combines with J gene TRBJ2-1; no firm D call. Germline assignment: CDR1 PRHDT and CDR2 FYEKMQ (reference sequence). The CDR3 spans 15 residues. V lost 1 base to trimming and J lost 2 bases, with 9 bases between them. The CDR3 reads CASSLVPEAYNEQFF. The CDR3 nucleotides read TGTGCCAGCAGCTTAGTTCCAGAGGCCTACAATGAGCAGTTCTTC.

The chain combines TRBV7-3 with TRBJ2-3; 7 nucleotides match TRBD2. Germline lookup yields CDR1 SGHTA and CDR2 FQGTGA. After removal of 5 bases from V and 2 bases from J, the junction contained 10 bases not matched to a gene. CDR3 length equals 16 residues. CDR3 DNA: TGTGCCAGCAGCATTCTTCCCGGGACTAACACAGATACGCAGTATTTT. Its protein is CASSILPGTNTDTQYF.

The gene calls are TRBV28 and TRBJ2-5, with 8 bases matching TRBD1. With the DNA end fitting TRBJ2-7 better, the J assignment may be wrong. This CDR3 contains 15 residues. Germline CDR1 is MDHEN and CDR2 is SYDVKM. In nucleotides, the CDR3 is TGTGCCAGCAGAGCCGACAGGGGATATACCTACGAGCAGTACTTC. As protein: CASRADRGYTYEQYF.

The J gene is TRBJ1-2, the V gene TRBV4-1; TRBD1 matches 7 bases. Per the germline V gene, CDR1 is MGHRA and CDR2 is YSYEKL. With V trimmed by 2 bases and J by 2 bases, 8 bases remained unmatched. This CDR3 has 16 amino acids. This CDR3 is CASSQFPGQRNYGYTF. The CDR3, as DNA: TGCGCCAGCAGCCAATTTCCGGGACAGCGAAACTATGGCTACACCTTC.

This rearrangement joins TRBV7-9 to TRBJ2-3; no firm D call. The V gene lost 1 base and the J gene lost 4 bases, with 15 bases spanning the gap. The germline V gene encodes CDR1 SEHNR and CDR2 FQNEAQ (reference sequence). This CDR3 region has 16 residues. In nucleotides, the CDR3 is TGTGCCAGCAGCTTAGTGGGCAAAGCAAGGGCAGATACGCAGTATTTT. This codes for CASSLVGKARADTQYF. Supplemented by reference TRBV7-9 and TRBJ2-3, the full variable domain reads DTGVSQNPRHKITKRGQNVTFRCDPISEHNRLYWYRQTLGQGPEFLTYFQNEAQLEKSRLLSDRFSAERPKGSFSTLEIQRTEQGDSAMYLCASSLVGKARADTQYFGPGTRLTVL.

The rearrangement links TRBV2 to TRBJ1-4; D is ambiguous. CDR1 is SNHLY, CDR2 FYNNEI, per germline. V was cut by 6 bases and J by 8 bases, with 16 bases left in between. This CDR3 spans 14 amino acids. In DNA, the CDR3 is TGTGCCAGCAGAGCCGGGCCCCGCTCGGAAAAACTGTTTTTT. The encoded protein is CASRAGPRSEKLFF.

Notes on this clone: A far more abundant clone sits one base away, making this likely a read error. This sample includes further DNA sequences coding for the same CDR3. The chain couples TRBV6-4 to TRBJ2-2, with D uncertain. The CDR3 totals 14 residues. The germline gives CDR1 MRHNA, CDR2 SNTAGT. The CDR3 loop is CASSDSGHTGELFF. CDR3 coding DNA: TGTGCCAGCAGCGACTCAGGTCACACCGGGGAGCTGTTTTTT.

As for this clone: The sample has other DNA sequences that encode this CDR3 too. The chain uses TRBV28 and TRBJ2-3, with 7 bases that match TRBD2. J lost 5 bases, V lost 3 bases, and 2 bases had no gene match. The length of the CDR3 is 13 residues. CDR1 is MDHEN and CDR2 is SYDVKM in the germline V gene. The CDR3: CASSFGGGDTQYF. The CDR3 nucleotides read TGTGCCAGCAGTTTTGGCGGGGGAGATACGCAGTATTTT.

The chain employs TRBV28 and TRBJ1-1, with D tentatively TRBD1 (5 bases). The V gene lost 4 bases and the J gene lost 4 bases, with 7 bases spanning the gap. The germline V gene has CDR1 MDHEN and CDR2 SYDVKM. The CDR3 is 12 residues long. The CDR3 DNA reads as TGTGCCAGCAGTTGGGGGAGCACTGAAGCTTTCTTT. Protein: CASSWGSTEAFF.

The chain combines TRBV5-1 with TRBJ1-1, with a weak D call TRBD1 (6 bases). CDR3 length: 17 amino acids. V lost 0 bases and J lost 5, with 20 bases in between. Per germline, CDR1 SGHRS and CDR2 YFSETQ. The CDR3: CASSLGGGDTRKTEAFF. The DNA for the CDR3 is TGCGCCAGCAGCTTGGGCGGGGGGGACACGAGGAAAACTGAAGCTTTCTTT. The whole variable domain, filled in from reference TRBV5-1 and TRBJ1-1, reads KAGVTQTPRYLIKTRGQQVTLSCSPISGHRSVSWYQQTPGQGLQFLFEYFSETQRNKGNFPGRFSGRQFSNSRSEMNVSTLELGDSALYLCASSLGGGDTRKTEAFFGQGTRLTVV.

DNA for the CDR3: TGTGCCAGCTCACAAGACAGTAGGGTATCCGGGGAGCTGTTTTTT. Translating gives CASSQDSRVSGELFF. V and J are TRBV18 and TRBJ2-2; possibly TRBD1 for D (5 bases). In germline, CDR1 is KGHSH, CDR2 LQKENI. CDR3 length: 15 residues. Between the trimmed V and J ends, which lost 4 bases and 6 bases, there was a span of 15 bases. The full variable domain, completed using reference TRBV18 and TRBJ2-2, is NAGVMQNPRHLVRRRGQEARLRCSPMKGHSHVYWYRQLPEEGLKFMVYLQKENIIDESGMPKERFSAEFPKEGPSILRIQQVVRGDSAAYFCASSQDSRVSGELFFGEGSRLTVL.

Here the CDR3 reads CASSSRSSGGNEQFF. The CDR3, as DNA: TGTGCCAGCAGCAGCCGATCTAGCGGGGGAAATGAGCAGTTCTTC. V and J are TRBV7-3 and TRBJ2-1; 10 positions match TRBD2. This CDR3 has 15 amino acids. The germline V gene encodes CDR1 SGHTA and CDR2 FQGTGA. J lost 7 bases, V lost 5 bases, and 8 bases had no gene match.

The V gene is TRBV5-4, the J gene TRBJ2-7; no definite D call. Germline V lookup: CDR1 SGHNT, CDR2 YYREEE (reference sequence). The CDR3 is 13 amino acids. V was cut by 4 bases and J by 6 bases, with 14 bases left in between. CDR3 bases: TGTGCCAGCAGCCCCCAAGAGCGAAGCGAGCAGTACTTC. Protein: CASSPQERSEQYF.

The J gene is TRBJ2-3, the V gene TRBV2; 7 bases are shared with TRBD2. After removal of 6 bases from V and 5 bases from J, the junction contained 5 bases not matched to a gene. CDR3 size: 13 residues. Germline CDR1 and CDR2: SNHLY and FYNNEI. DNA for the CDR3: TGTGCCAGCAGGGGGGAGGGCGGAGATACGCAGTATTTT. It translates to CASRGEGGDTQYF.

The chain has TRBV18 and TRBJ1-5; TRBD1 is a possible D gene (6 bases). Germline V gene lookup returns CDR1 KGHSH and CDR2 LQKENI. CDR3 size: 14 residues. Trimming left V 4 bases short and J 5 bases short, with 12 bases between. The CDR3 reads CASSRIEGDQPQHF. The CDR3 nucleotides are TGTGCCAGCTCACGCATCGAGGGGGATCAGCCCCAGCATTTT.

The chain couples TRBV2 to TRBJ1-5; 8 bases agree with TRBD1. J gave up 3 bases and V 5 bases, and 3 bases lay outside the gene matches. The CDR3 spans 14 residues. CDR1 SNHLY and CDR2 FYNNEI come from the germline V gene. CDR3 in amino acids: CASSWTGPNQPQHF. For the CDR3, the DNA is TGTGCCAGCAGTTGGACAGGGCCCAATCAGCCCCAGCATTTT. Variable domain in full (rest from reference TRBV2 and TRBJ1-5): EPEVTQTPSHQVTQMGQEVILRCVPISNHLYFYWYRQILGQKVEFLVSFYNNEISEKSEIFDDQFSVERPDGSNFTLKIRSTKLEDSAMYFCASSWTGPNQPQHFGDGTRLSIL.

Turning to this clone: A far larger clone is only one base removed, so a read error is likely. This chain links TRBV7-9 with TRBJ1-2; D is uncertain. The CDR3 is 14 amino acids. Germline values: CDR1 SEHNR, CDR2 FQNEAQ (reference sequence). V lost 1 base and J lost 0, with 6 bases in between. This chain's CDR3 is CASSLGPANYGYTF. CDR3 bases: TGTGCCAGCAGCTTAGGGCCAGCTAACTATGGCTACACCTTC.

The gene calls are TRBV27 and TRBJ1-4; D remains unclear. Trimming removed 4 bases at V and 8 bases at J, with 11 bases between. The CDR3 extends over 13 amino acids. The V gene's germline CDR1 is MNHEY and CDR2 SMNVEV (reference sequence). This CDR3 is CASSSWSGEKLFF. Here the CDR3 DNA reads TGTGCCAGCAGTTCCTGGTCGGGGGAAAAACTGTTTTTT.

This clone was detected once. The chain carries TRBV6-1 and TRBJ1-4, with 8 bases matching TRBD1. In germline, CDR1 is MNHNS, CDR2 SASEGT. The CDR3 consists of 15 residues. Trimming at V came to 4 bases and at J to 10 bases, leaving 11 bases not matched to a gene. The CDR3 bases are TGTGCCAGCAGTGGATTGGGGACAGGATTCAGAAAACTGTTTTTT. This codes for CASSGLGTGFRKLFF.

The V gene is TRBV14, the J gene TRBJ2-7; D call uncertain. Germline V lookup: CDR1 SGHDN, CDR2 FVKESK. The CDR3 has 15 amino acids. Trimming shortened V by 4 bases and J by 6 bases, and 19 bases separated the two germline ends. As DNA, the CDR3 is TGTGCCAGCAGCCGAAGAGATTATCCCCCCGGCGAGCAGTACTTC. Protein product: CASSRRDYPPGEQYF.